This TCR beta chain was sequenced for a study of cytomegalovirus exposure and HLA in healthy donors. This clone has more than one count but fewer than ten. V was shortened by 0 bases and J by 10 bases, with 9 bases between the two germline ends. The CDR3 consists of 11 residues. Germline CDR1 and CDR2: SQVTM and ANQGSEA. PCR primers comprised 60 Vbeta and 13 Jbeta primers. The data were produced by immunoSEQ multiplex PCR, yet TCRdb's version contains in-frame clones alone and is incomplete. Counted here are approximately 140,000 clones, 75% to 90% occurring once; the ten biggest clones make up 4%. The gene calls are TRBV29-1 and TRBJ1-1; no clear D gene. This sequence was found in a woman between 40 and 55 years old in good health and CMV-seronegative. The sequencing sample was made of PBMCs. CDR3 coding DNA: TGCAGCGTTGAAGATAAGAACAGAGCTTTCTTT. Translating gives CSVEDKNRAFF. The full variable domain, completed using reference TRBV29-1 and TRBJ1-1, is SAVISQKPSRDICQRGTSLTIQCQVDSQVTMMFWYRQQPGQSLTLIATANQGSEATYESGFVIDKFPISRPNLTFSTLTVSNMSPEDSSIYLCSVEDKNRAFFGQGTRLTVV.